The clone carrying this TCR beta chain was detected many times. Its specificity is not known. The source of the sample is a study of T-cell memory formation after mild COVID-19. Background on the study: Largely donor-specific TCR clusters were found. Study results and limitations: Mostly located in CM and EM were contracting CD4+ clones, with contracting CD8+ clones located in EMRA. A second wave of clones peaked on day 37, and their SARS-CoV-2 specificity went unconfirmed. Later expanders leaned CD4+, whereas clones that contracted between day 15 and 85 were balanced CD4/CD8.

CDR1 and CDR2 from the germline V gene are LNHNV and YYDKDF (reference sequence). The CDR3 is made up of 13 amino acids. The ends were cut back, 2 bases at V and 0 bases at J, with 5 bases in the middle. Each CDR3 protein gets one entry after TCRdb re-called the 5' RACE reads with MiXCR. The profile shows fewer than 90,000 distinct CDR3 sequences, roughly 13% of them singletons. The chain couples TRBV15 to TRBJ2-7; D gene unclear. This receptor was obtained from an adult woman who had mild COVID-19 (a few samples of this study predate the infection). Cell type and time point are not known. Specimen: PBMCs or a T cell subset sorted from them (not recorded which). The CDR3 sequence: CATSRSLSYEQYF. DNA for the CDR3: TGTGCCACCAGCAGATCACTCTCCTACGAGCAGTACTTC.